This T cell receptor (beta chain) was sequenced during a study of cytomegalovirus exposure and HLA in healthy donors. In the study overall: Among the approximately 400 donors who were genotyped, about 84% fell in the genetic ancestry cluster that is associated with self-reported Caucasian donors.

The study ran its PCR with 60 Vbeta and 13 Jbeta primers. Original processing methods: Per a later analysis, the number of unique TCR beta chains was 75 million to 90 million, of which 9 million to 12 million were shared. Sequencing was performed with immunoSEQ multiplex PCR; in TCRdb, only in-frame clones are kept and a portion is missing. V, J and clone size are those of that table, while D and trimming were read from the DNA. This table has about 150,000 clones, roughly 68% appearing once. On this clone: The antigen is undetermined.

Trimming cost V 7 bases and J 5 bases; bases outside gene matches: 9. Germline assignment: CDR1 SGHRS and CDR2 YFSETQ. This CDR3 has 14 amino acids. General study results and limits: In a later analysis, HLA-associated beta chains showed higher expansion and lower generation probabilities than comparable chains. Likely technical artifact: a cluster of highly shared sequence variants.

The chain joins TRBV5-1 to TRBJ2-5, with 9 bases that match TRBD2. The TCR originated in a man between 60 and 75 years old in good health and CMV-seronegative. The specimen was PBMCs. CDR3 DNA: TGCGCCAGCCGAGGGGAAGCGGGAGGCGAGACCCAGTACTTC. The encoded protein is CASRGEAGGETQYF.